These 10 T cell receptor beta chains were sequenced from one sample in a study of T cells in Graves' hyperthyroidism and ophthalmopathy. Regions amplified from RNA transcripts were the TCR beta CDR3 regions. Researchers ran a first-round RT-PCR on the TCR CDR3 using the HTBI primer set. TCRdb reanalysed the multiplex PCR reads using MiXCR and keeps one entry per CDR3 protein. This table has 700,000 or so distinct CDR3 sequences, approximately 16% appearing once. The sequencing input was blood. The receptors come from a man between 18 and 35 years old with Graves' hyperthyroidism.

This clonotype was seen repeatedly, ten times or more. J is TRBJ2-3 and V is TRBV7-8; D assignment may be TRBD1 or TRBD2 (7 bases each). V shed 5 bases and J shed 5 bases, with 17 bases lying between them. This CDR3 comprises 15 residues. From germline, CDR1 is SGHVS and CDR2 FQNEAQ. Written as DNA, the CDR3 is TGTGCCAGCAGCCGCCGACAGGGAGGGGGAGATACGCAGTATTTT. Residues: CASSRRQGGGDTQYF.

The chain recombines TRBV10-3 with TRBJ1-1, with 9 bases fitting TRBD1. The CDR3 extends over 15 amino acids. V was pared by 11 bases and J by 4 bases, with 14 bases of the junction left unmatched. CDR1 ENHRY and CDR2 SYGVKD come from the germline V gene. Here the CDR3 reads CASGDGTGWSTEAFF. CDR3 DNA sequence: TGTGCCTCAGGGGATGGGACAGGGTGGAGCACTGAAGCTTTCTTT.

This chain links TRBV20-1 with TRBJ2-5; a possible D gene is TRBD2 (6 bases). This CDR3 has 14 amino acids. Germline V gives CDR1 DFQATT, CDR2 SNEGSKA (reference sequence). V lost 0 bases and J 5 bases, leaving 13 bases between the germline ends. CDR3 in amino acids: CSARDPQEGETQYF. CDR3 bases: TGCAGTGCTAGAGATCCCCAGGAGGGGGAGACCCAGTACTTC.

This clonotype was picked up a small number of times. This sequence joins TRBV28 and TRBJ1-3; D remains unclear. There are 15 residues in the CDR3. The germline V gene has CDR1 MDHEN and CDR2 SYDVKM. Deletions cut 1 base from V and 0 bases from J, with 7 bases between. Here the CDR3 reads CASSLFPGSGNTIYF. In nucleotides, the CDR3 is TGTGCCAGCAGTTTATTTCCAGGCTCTGGAAACACCATATATTTT.

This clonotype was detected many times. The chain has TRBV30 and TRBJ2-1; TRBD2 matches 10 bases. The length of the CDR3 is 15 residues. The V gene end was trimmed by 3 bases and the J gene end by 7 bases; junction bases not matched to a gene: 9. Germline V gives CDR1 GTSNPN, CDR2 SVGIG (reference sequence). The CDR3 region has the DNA TGTGCCTGGAGCTGGGGAGCGGGAGGGCCGAATGAGCAGTTCTTC. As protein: CAWSWGAGGPNEQFF.

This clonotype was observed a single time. The CDR3, as DNA: TGTGCCAGCAGCTTGGAACACGTAAACATTCAGTACTTC. It specifies CASSLEHVNIQYF. The rearrangement links TRBV5-4 to TRBJ2-4, with unresolved D. This CDR3 comprises 13 residues. Per the germline V gene, CDR1 is SGHNT and CDR2 is YYREEE (reference sequence). Trimming removed 0 bases at V and 6 bases at J, with 7 bases between.

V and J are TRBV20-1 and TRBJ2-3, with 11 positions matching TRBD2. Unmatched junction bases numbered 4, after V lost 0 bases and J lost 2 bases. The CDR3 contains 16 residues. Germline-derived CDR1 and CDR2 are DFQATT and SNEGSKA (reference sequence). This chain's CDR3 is CSARDGTSGLTDTQYF. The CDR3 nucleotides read TGCAGTGCTAGAGATGGGACTAGCGGACTCACAGATACGCAGTATTTT.

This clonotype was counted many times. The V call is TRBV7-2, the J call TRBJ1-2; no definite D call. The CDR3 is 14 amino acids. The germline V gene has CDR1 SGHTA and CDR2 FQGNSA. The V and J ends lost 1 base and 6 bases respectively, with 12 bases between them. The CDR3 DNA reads TGTGCCAGCAGCTTAGAGAACATTATGGATGGCTACACCTTC. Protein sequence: CASSLENIMDGYTF.

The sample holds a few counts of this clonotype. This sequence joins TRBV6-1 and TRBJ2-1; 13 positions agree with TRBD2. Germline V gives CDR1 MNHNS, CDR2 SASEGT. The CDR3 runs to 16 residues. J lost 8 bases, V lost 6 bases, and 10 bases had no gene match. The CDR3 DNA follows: TGTGCCAGCAGGGGGGCCGGGACTAGCGGGATTGATGAGCAGTTCTTC. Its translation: CASRGAGTSGIDEQFF.

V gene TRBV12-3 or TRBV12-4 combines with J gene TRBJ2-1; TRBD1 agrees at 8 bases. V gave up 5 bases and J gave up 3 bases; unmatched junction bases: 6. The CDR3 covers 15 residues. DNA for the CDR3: TGTGCCAGCAGTCCTCGGACAGGGAACTACAATGAGCAGTTCTTC. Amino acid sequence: CASSPRTGNYNEQFF.